This T cell receptor beta chain was recovered during a study of blood T cell repertoires in COVID-19. V lost 6 bases, J lost 4 bases, and 16 bases lay in between. Germline loops: CDR1 SNHLY, CDR2 FYNNEI. CDR3 length: 15 amino acids. Study processing details: Amplified reference gene primers provided the basis for estimating nucleated cell counts. This table comes from immunoSEQ multiplex PCR, and its TCRdb copy is limited to in-frame clones, with some not included. V, J and clone size reflect that table, while D and trimming were determined from the DNA. The data contain some 50,000 clones, 80% to 90% of them seen just once; the ten biggest clones take up about 3.5%. This clone was recorded a few times.

The chain recombines TRBV2 with TRBJ1-5, with D perhaps matching TRBD1 (6 bases). The sequenced sample consisted of peripheral blood. The receptor's source is a human donor in a cohort sampled during active COVID-19. The CDR3 reads CASRDVRGGNQPQHF. The CDR3 nucleotides read TGTGCCAGCAGGGACGTCAGGGGCGGTAATCAGCCCCAGCATTTT. The full variable domain, rest sourced from reference TRBV2 and TRBJ1-5, is EPEVTQTPSHQVTQMGQEVILRCVPISNHLYFYWYRQILGQKVEFLVSFYNNEISEKSEIFDDQFSVERPDGSNFTLKIRSTKLEDSAMYFCASRDVRGGNQPQHFGDGTRLSIL.